What follows is one TCR beta chain and its context. The V gene lost 9 bases and the J gene lost 0 bases, with 27 bases spanning the gap. The CDR3 is 19 amino acids. Germline CDR1 is MRHNA and CDR2 is SNTAGT. This record belongs to a study of early T cells in non-severe SARS-CoV-2 infection. Study-level background: Unsorted whole blood bulk RNA was sequenced, with unpaired chains.

TCRdb analysed the 5' RACE reads with MiXCR anew, one entry per CDR3 protein. The table shows tens of thousands of distinct CDR3 sequences, with nearly 7.5% occurring only once. Sequenced material: whole blood. This clonotype originated in an adult who was a healthcare worker with PCR-confirmed SARS-CoV-2 infection or an uninfected control (not recorded which). The chain recombines TRBV6-4 with TRBJ2-4, with D perhaps TRBD2 (6 bases). The CDR3 loop reads CASLPAPGVWRGAKNIQYF. The CDR3 DNA reads as TGTGCCAGTCTCCCGGCCCCCGGGGTATGGAGGGGAGCCAAAAACATTCAGTACTTC.